The present T cell receptor (beta chain) was sequenced within a study of blood T cells in healthy people across ages. Findings and caveats of the study: Diversity figures derived from one million T cells were judged to underestimate the true value. There was no known CMV status for donors, so expanded clonotype changes were possibly confounded.

Healthy individuals of Caucasian origin from Russia, aged about 6 to 90, served as donors. CDR3 length equals 14 residues. CDR1 is SQVTM, CDR2 ANQGSEA, per germline. The V end lost 5 bases, the J end lost 0 bases, and 10 bases lay between the germline ends. As concerns this clonotype: The antigen is not known.

The use of a sample-barcoded 5' primer and a J-beta primer mix characterized a second PCR of roughly 6 to 12 cycles. Any given sample supplied a minimum of 2.5 million CDR3-containing paired-end reads. TCRdb ran MiXCR on the 5' RACE reads and lists one entry per CDR3 protein. The sample has about 580,000 distinct CDR3 sequences; less than 60% are singletons. The sample was blood. The clonotype comes from a man at least 80 years old in good health. The chain carries TRBV29-1 and TRBJ2-2; D gene unclear. CDR3 residues: CSVRIGPNTGELFF. In DNA form, the CDR3 reads TGCAGCGTTAGGATAGGGCCGAACACCGGGGAGCTGTTTTTT.